This note documents a single T cell receptor (beta chain) sequence. No antigen is known for it. Trimming pared 3 bases from V and 3 bases from J, leaving 9 bases between. The CDR3 loop spans 14 amino acids. Germline loops: CDR1 MNHNY, CDR2 SVGAGI (reference sequence). In the PCR, 60 Vbeta and 13 Jbeta primers were used. Produced via immunoSEQ multiplex PCR; TCRdb's table is partial and in-frame only. The sample consists of 210,000 or so clones, approximately 82% of them appearing once. Donors had nominal health at sampling but likely had unrecorded immune exposures. This sample was included in a study of cytomegalovirus exposure and HLA in healthy donors. At the level of the study: The study placed 80% to 85% of its approximately 430 genotyped donors in the Caucasian-associated ancestry cluster. Overall study findings and caveats: Exclusion as indistinguishable affected some V segments, including TRBV6-2 and TRBV6-3.

The sequencing sample was made of PBMCs. This sequence was found in a woman between 35 and 50 years old in good health and CMV-seronegative. The rearrangement uses TRBV6-6 and TRBJ1-5; D gene ambiguous. The CDR3 protein is CASSYREVNQPQHF. Here the CDR3 DNA reads TGTGCCAGCAGTTATCGGGAGGTCAATCAGCCCCAGCATTTT.